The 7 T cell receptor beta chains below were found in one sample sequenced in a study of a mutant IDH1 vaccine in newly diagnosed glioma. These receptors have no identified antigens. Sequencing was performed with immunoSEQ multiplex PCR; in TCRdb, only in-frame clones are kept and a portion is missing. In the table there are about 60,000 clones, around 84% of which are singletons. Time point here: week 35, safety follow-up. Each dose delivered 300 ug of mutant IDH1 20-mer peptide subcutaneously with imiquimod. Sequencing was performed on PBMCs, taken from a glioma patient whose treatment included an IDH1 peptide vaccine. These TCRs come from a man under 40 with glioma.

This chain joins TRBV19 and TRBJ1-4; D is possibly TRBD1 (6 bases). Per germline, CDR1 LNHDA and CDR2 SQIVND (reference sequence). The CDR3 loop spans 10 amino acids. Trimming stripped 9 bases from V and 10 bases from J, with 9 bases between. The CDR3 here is CASGQRKLFF. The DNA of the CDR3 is TGTGCCAGCGGACAGCGAAAACTGTTTTTT.

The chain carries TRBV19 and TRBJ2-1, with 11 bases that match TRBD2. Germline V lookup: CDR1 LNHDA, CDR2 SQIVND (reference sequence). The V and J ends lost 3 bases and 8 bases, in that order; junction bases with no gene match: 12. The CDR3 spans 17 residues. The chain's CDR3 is CASSMEPFSGGADEQFF. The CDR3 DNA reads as TGTGCCAGTAGTATGGAACCTTTTAGCGGGGGGGCTGATGAGCAGTTCTTC.

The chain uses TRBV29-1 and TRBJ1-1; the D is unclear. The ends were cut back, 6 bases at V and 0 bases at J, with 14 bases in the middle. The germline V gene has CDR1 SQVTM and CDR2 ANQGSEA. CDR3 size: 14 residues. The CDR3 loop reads CSVAPGRVNTEAFF. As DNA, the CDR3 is TGCAGCGTCGCCCCCGGAAGGGTGAACACTGAAGCTTTCTTT.

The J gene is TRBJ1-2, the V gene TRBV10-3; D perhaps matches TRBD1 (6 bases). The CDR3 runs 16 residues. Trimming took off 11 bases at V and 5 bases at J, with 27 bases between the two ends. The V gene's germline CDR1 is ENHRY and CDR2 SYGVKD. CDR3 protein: CASQGGALLTYYGYTF. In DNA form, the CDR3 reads TGTGCCTCCCAAGGGGGGGCGCTTCTGACTTATTATGGCTACACCTTC.

Here the CDR3 reads CASSLGTGTEQYF. Here the CDR3 DNA reads TGTGCCAGCAGCTTAGGGACAGGGACCGAGCAGTACTTC. This rearrangement joins TRBV11-2 to TRBJ2-7; 8 bases agree with TRBD1. The V gene end was trimmed by 1 base and the J gene end by 6 bases; junction bases not matched to a gene: 2. This CDR3 has 13 amino acids. Germline CDR1 is SGHAT and CDR2 is FQNNGV.

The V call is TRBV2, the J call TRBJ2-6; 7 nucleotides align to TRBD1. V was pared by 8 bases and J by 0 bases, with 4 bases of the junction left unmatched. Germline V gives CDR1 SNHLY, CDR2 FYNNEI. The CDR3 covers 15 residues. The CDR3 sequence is CASGDSTSGANVLTF. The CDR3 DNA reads TGTGCCAGCGGGGACAGCACCTCTGGGGCCAACGTCCTGACTTTC. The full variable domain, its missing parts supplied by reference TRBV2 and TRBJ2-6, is EPEVTQTPSHQVTQMGQEVILRCVPISNHLYFYWYRQILGQKVEFLVSFYNNEISEKSEIFDDQFSVERPDGSNFTLKIRSTKLEDSAMYFCASGDSTSGANVLTFGAGSRLTVL.

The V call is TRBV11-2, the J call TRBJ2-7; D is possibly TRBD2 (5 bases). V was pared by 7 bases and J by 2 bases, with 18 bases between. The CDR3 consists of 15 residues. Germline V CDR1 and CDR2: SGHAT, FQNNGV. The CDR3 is CASIAIRGRAYEQYF. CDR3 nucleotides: TGTGCCAGCATCGCTATTCGGGGAAGGGCCTACGAGCAGTACTTC.